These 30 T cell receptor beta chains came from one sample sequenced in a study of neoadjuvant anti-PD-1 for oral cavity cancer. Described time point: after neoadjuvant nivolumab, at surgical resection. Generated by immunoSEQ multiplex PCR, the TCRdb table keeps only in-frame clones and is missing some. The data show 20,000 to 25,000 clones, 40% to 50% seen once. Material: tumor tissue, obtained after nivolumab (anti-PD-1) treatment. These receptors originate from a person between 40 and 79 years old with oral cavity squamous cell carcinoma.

CDR3 sequence: CASSEGDRAYEQYF. CDR3 sequence (DNA): TGTGCCAGCAGTGAAGGGGACAGGGCCTACGAGCAGTACTTC. V and J are TRBV6-1 and TRBJ2-7; 9 bases agree with TRBD1. V gave up 1 base and J gave up 2 bases; unmatched junction bases: 0. The CDR3 is made up of 14 amino acids. Germline-derived CDR1 and CDR2 are MNHNS and SASEGT.

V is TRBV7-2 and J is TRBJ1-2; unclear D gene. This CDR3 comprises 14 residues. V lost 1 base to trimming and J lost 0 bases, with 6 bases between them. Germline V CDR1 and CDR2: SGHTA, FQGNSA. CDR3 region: CASSLGVSNYGYTF. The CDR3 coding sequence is TGTGCCAGCAGCTTAGGGGTTTCTAACTATGGCTACACCTTC.

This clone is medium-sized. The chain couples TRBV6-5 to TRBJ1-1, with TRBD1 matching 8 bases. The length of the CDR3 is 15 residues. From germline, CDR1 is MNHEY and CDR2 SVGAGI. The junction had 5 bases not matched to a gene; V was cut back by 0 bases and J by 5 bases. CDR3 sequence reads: CASSYSWTGFTEAFF. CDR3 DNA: TGTGCCAGCAGTTACTCGTGGACAGGGTTTACTGAAGCTTTCTTT.

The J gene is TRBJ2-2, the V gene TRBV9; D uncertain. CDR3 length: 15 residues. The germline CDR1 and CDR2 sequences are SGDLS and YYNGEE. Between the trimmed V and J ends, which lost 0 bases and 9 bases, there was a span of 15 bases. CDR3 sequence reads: CASSVVASPDRELFF. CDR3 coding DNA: TGTGCCAGCAGCGTAGTGGCCTCCCCGGATAGGGAGCTGTTTTTT.

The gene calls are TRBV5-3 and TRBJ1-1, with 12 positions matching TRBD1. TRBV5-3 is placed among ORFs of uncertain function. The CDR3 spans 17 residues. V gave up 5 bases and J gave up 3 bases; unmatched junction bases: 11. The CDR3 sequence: CARRSGTGGLSDTEAFF. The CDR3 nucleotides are TGTGCCAGAAGATCCGGGACAGGGGGCCTTTCGGACACTGAAGCTTTCTTT.

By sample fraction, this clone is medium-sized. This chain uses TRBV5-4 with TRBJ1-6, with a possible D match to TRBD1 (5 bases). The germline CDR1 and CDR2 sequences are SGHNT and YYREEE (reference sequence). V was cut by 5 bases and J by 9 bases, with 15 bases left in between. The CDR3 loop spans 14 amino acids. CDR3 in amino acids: CASSPGNLGSPLHF. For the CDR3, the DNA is TGTGCCAGCAGTCCAGGGAATTTGGGTTCACCCCTCCACTTT.

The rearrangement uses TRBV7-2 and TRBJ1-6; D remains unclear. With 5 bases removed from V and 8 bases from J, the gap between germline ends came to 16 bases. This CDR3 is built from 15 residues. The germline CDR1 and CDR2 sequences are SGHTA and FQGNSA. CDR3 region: CASSVPRRGDSPLHF. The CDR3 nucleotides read TGTGCCAGCAGCGTCCCCCGCCGGGGAGATTCACCCCTCCACTTT. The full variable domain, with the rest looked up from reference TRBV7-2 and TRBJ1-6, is GAGVSQSPSNKVTEKGKDVELRCDPISGHTALYWYRQSLGQGLEFLIYFQGNSAPDKSGLPSDRFSAERTGGSVSTLTIQRTQQEDSAVYLCASSVPRRGDSPLHFGNGTRLTVT.

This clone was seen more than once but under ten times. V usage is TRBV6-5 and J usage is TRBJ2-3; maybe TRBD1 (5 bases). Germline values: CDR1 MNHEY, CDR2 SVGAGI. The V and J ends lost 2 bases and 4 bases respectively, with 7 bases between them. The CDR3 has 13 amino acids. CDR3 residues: CASSYLGADTQYF. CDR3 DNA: TGTGCCAGCAGTTACCTAGGGGCAGATACGCAGTATTTT.

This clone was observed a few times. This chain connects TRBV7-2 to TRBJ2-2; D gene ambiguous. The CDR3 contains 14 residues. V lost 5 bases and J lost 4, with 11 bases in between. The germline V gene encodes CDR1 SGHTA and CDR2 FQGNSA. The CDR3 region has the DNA TGTGCCAGCAGCCCCCTGACGGTCACCGGGGAGCTGTTTTTT. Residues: CASSPLTVTGELFF.

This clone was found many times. This CDR3 reads CASSGQGGNQPQHF. Written as DNA, the CDR3 is TGTGCCAGCAGTGGGCAGGGGGGCAATCAGCCCCAGCATTTT. This sequence joins TRBV2 and TRBJ1-5; TRBD1 matches at 7 bases. J lost 2 bases, V lost 4 bases, and 2 bases had no gene match. The CDR3 spans 14 residues. Germline loops: CDR1 SNHLY, CDR2 FYNNEI.

The CDR3: CASSKRRKVNTGELFF. The CDR3 coding sequence is TGTGCCAGCAGCAAACGACGGAAAGTGAACACCGGGGAGCTGTTTTTT. This chain connects TRBV9 to TRBJ2-2; unclear D gene. This CDR3 is 16 amino acids long. Germline V lookup: CDR1 SGDLS, CDR2 YYNGEE. Trimming took off 4 bases at V and 1 base at J, with 14 bases between the two ends.

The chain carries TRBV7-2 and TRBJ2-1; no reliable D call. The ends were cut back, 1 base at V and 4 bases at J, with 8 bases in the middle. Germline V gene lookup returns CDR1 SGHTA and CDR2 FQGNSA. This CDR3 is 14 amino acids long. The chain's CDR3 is CASSLGGLYNEQFF. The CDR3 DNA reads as TGTGCCAGCAGCTTAGGGGGTCTTTACAATGAGCAGTTCTTC.

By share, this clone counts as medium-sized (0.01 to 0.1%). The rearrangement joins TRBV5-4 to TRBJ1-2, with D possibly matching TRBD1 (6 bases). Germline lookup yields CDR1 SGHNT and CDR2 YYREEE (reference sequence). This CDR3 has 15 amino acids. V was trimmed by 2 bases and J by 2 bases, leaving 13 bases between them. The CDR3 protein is CASSFGRGANYGYTF. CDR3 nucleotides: TGTGCCAGCAGCTTTGGCCGGGGGGCCAACTATGGCTACACCTTC. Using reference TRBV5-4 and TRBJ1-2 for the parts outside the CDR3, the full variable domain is ETGVTQSPTHLIKTRGQQVTLRCSSQSGHNTVSWYQQALGQGPQFIFQYYREEENGRGNFPPRFSGLQFPNYSSELNVNALELDDSALYLCASSFGRGANYGYTFGSGTRLTVV.

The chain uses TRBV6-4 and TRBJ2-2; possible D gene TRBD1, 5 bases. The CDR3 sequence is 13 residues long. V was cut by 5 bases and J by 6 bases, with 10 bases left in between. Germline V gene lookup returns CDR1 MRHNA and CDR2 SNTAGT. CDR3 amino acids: CASSLWGSGELFF. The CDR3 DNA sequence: TGTGCCAGCAGTCTGTGGGGCTCCGGGGAGCTGTTTTTT.

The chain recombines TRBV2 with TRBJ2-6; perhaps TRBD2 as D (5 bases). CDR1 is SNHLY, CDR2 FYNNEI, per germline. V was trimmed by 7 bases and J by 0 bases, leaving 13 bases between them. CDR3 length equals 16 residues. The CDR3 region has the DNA TGTGCCAGCACCCCCCAGCGGTCCTCTGGGGCCAACGTCCTGACTTTC. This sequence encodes CASTPQRSSGANVLTF.

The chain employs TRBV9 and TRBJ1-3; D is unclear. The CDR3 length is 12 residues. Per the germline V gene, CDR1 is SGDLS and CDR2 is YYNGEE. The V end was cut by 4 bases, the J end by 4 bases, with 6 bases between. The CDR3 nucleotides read TGTGCCAGCAGCCCCTCCGGAAACACCATATATTTT. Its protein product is CASSPSGNTIYF.

The CDR3 spells CASSQDRSPLYEQYF. The CDR3 nucleotides read TGTGCCAGCAGCCAGGACAGGTCTCCGCTCTACGAGCAGTACTTC. The chain has TRBV7-7 and TRBJ2-7, with TRBD1 matching 7 bases. CDR3 length equals 15 residues. CDR1 and CDR2 from the germline V gene are SSHAT and FNYEAQ (reference sequence). With V trimmed by 5 bases and J by 3 bases, 10 bases remained unmatched.

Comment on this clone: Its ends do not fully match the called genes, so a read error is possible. CDR3 protein: CASSAGGGTGSYIEQFF. CDR3 DNA: TGTGCCAGCAGTGCGGGCGGTGGGACAGGGTCCTACATTGAGCAGTTCTTC. The chain carries TRBV6-1 and TRBJ2-1, with 9 nucleotides matching TRBD1. CDR1 is MNHNS and CDR2 is SASEGT in the germline V gene. The CDR3 covers 17 residues.

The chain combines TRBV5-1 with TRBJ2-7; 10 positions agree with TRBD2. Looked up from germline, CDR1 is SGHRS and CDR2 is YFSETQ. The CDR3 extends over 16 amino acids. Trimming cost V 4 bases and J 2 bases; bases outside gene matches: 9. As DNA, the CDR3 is TGCGCCAGCAGCCCGACCGTAGCGGGGGGAGCCTACGAGCAGTACTTC. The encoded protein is CASSPTVAGGAYEQYF.

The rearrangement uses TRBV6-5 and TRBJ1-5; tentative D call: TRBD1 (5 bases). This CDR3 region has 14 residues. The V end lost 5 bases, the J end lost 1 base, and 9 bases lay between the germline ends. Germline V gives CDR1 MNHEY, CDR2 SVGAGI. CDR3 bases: TGTGCCAGCAGTAACTGGGACAGCAATCAGCCCCAGCATTTT. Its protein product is CASSNWDSNQPQHF.

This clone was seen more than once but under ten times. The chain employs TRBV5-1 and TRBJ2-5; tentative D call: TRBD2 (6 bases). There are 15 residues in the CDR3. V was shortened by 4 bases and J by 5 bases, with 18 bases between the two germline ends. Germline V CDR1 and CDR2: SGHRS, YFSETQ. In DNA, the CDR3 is TGCGCCAGCAGCAGGGTAGTAGAGGAGGGGGAGACCCAGTACTTC. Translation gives CASSRVVEEGETQYF.

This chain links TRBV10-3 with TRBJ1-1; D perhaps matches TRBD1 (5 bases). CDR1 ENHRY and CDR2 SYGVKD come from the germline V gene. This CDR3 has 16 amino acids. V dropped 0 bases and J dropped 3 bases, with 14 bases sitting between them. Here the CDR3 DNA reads TGTGCCATCAGTGAGTCACAGGCCCAGCCGCACACTGAAGCTTTCTTT. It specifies CAISESQAQPHTEAFF.

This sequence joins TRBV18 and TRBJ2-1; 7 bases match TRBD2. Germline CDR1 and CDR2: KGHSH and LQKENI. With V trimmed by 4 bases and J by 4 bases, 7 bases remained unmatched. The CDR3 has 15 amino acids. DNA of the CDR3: TGTGCCAGCTCACTCTCTAGCGGAGGGTACAATGAGCAGTTCTTC. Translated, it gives CASSLSSGGYNEQFF.

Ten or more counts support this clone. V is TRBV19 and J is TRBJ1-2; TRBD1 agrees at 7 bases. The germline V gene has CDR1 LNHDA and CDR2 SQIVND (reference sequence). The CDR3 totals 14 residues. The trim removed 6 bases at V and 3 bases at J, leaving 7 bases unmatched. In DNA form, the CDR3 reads TGTGCCAGTAGAGAGACAGGGCAGGACTATGGCTACACCTTC. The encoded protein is CASRETGQDYGYTF. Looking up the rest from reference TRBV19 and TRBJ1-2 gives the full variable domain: DGGITQSPKYLFRKEGQNVTLSCEQNLNHDAMYWYRQDPGQGLRLIYYSQIVNDFQKGDIAEGYSVSREKKESFPLTVTSAQKNPTAFYLCASRETGQDYGYTFGSGTRLTVV.

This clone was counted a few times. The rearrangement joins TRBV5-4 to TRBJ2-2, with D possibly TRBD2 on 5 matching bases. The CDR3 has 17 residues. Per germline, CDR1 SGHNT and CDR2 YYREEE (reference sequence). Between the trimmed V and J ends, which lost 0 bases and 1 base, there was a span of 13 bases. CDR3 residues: CASSLGGLGGNTGELFF. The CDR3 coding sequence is TGTGCCAGCAGCTTGGGAGGCCTTGGAGGGAACACCGGGGAGCTGTTTTTT.

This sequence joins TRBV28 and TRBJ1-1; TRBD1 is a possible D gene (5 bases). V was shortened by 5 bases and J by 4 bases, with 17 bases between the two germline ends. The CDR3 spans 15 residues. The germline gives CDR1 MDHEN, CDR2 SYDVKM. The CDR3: CASSTGGGDGTEAFF. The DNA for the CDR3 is TGTGCCAGCAGTACCGGGGGAGGGGACGGCACTGAAGCTTTCTTT. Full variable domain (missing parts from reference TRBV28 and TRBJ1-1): DVKVTQSSRYLVKRTGEKVFLECVQDMDHENMFWYRQDPGLGLRLIYFSYDVKMKEKGDIPEGYSVSREKKERFSLILESASTNQTSMYLCASSTGGGDGTEAFFGQGTRLTVV.

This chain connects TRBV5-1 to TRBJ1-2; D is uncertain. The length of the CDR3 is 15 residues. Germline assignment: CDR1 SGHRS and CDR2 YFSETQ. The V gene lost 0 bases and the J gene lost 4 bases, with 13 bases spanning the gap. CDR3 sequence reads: CASSLEGPAFYGYTF. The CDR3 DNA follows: TGCGCCAGCAGCTTGGAGGGCCCAGCGTTCTATGGCTACACCTTC.

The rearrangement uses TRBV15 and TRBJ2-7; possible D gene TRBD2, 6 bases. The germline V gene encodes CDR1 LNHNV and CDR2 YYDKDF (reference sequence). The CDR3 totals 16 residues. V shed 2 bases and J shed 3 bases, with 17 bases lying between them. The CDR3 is CATSRPRGTSLYEQYF. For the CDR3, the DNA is TGTGCCACCAGCAGACCGCGCGGGACTTCGCTCTACGAGCAGTACTTC.

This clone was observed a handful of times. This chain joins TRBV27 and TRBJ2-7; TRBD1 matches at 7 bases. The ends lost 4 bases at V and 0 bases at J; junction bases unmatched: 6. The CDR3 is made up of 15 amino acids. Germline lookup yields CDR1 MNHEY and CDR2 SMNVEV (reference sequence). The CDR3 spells CASSSDWDSSYEQYF. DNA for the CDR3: TGTGCCAGCAGTTCGGACTGGGACAGCTCCTACGAGCAGTACTTC.

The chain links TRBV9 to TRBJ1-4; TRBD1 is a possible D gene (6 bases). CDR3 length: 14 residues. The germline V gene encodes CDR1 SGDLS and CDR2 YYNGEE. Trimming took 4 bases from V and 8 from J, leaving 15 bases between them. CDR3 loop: CASSFSGAGEKLFF. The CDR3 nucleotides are TGTGCCAGCAGCTTTTCAGGGGCGGGGGAAAAACTGTTTTTT.